The 6 T cell receptor beta chains below come from one sample, sequenced in a study of radiation and T cells in renal cell carcinoma. Data came from immunoSEQ multiplex PCR; TCRdb stores just in-frame clones and leaves some out. The sample yields about 140,000 clones, over 80% seen once. The time point was: baseline pretreatment blood. The treatment: 15 Gy SBRT to primary tumor, nephrectomy 4 weeks later. The sequencing here drew on blood, taken from a patient whose treatment included radiotherapy and nephrectomy. Every receptor here comes from a woman between 45 and 60 years old with renal cell carcinoma.

The chain carries TRBV18 and TRBJ2-7, with 9 nucleotides matching TRBD1. After removal of 3 bases from V and 6 bases from J, the junction contained 6 bases not matched to a gene. CDR1 and CDR2 from the germline V gene are KGHSH and LQKENI. This CDR3 contains 14 residues. CDR3 in amino acids: CASSPGTGRIEQYF. The CDR3 coding sequence is TGTGCCAGCTCACCCGGGACAGGGCGCATCGAGCAGTACTTC.

The chain links TRBV9 to TRBJ2-3; 8 positions agree with TRBD2. The V segment lost 2 bases and the J segment 4 bases; nucleotides outside the gene matches: 6. From germline, CDR1 is SGDLS and CDR2 YYNGEE. The CDR3 length is 15 residues. This CDR3 is CASSVISGSADTQYF. CDR3 nucleotide sequence: TGTGCCAGCAGCGTGATCAGCGGGAGTGCAGATACGCAGTATTTT.

The J gene is TRBJ2-1, the V gene TRBV2; 9 bases fit TRBD2. Trimming removed 6 bases from V and 7 bases from J; junction bases left unmatched: 10. The CDR3 length is 15 residues. Germline CDR1 is SNHLY and CDR2 is FYNNEI. The CDR3: CASSEFLAGLNEQFF. CDR3 DNA sequence: TGTGCCAGCAGCGAATTTCTAGCGGGGTTAAATGAGCAGTTCTTC.

This chain joins TRBV6-6 and TRBJ1-1; no reliable D call. Trimming pared 2 bases from V and 9 bases from J, leaving 13 bases between. The CDR3 runs to 13 residues. Per the germline V gene, CDR1 is MNHNY and CDR2 is SVGAGI (reference sequence). The CDR3 here is CASSYPSDNQAFF. CDR3 nucleotides: TGTGCCAGCAGTTACCCTTCAGATAACCAAGCTTTCTTT.

This rearrangement joins TRBV19 to TRBJ1-2, with 11 bases that match TRBD1. The CDR3 covers 15 residues. J was trimmed by 4 bases and V by 5 bases; bases with no gene match: 6. Germline CDR1 is LNHDA and CDR2 is SQIVND (reference sequence). The CDR3 is CASSLWTGGSYGYTF. CDR3 DNA sequence: TGTGCCAGTAGTCTATGGACAGGGGGCTCCTATGGCTACACCTTC.

The rearrangement joins TRBV2 to TRBJ1-1, with D perhaps TRBD1 (5 bases). CDR1 SNHLY and CDR2 FYNNEI come from the germline V gene. The germline V and J ends were trimmed by 4 bases and 10 bases, with 13 bases remaining between them. CDR3 length: 12 residues. In nucleotides, the CDR3 is TGTGCCAGCAGTGGGGACCCCACGGGAGCTTTCTTT. Its translation is CASSGDPTGAFF.